These T cell receptor beta chains were read from a single sample in a study of blood T cell repertoires in COVID-19. Clones were read by immunoSEQ multiplex PCR, and TCRdb kept only the in-frame ones, dropping some. The top ten clones hold 0.95% to 1.5% of a sample with approximately 350,000 clones, around 92% of them seen once. Sample: peripheral blood. The source of these receptors is a man in his forties with acute or convalescent COVID-19. The CDR3 runs from the conserved cysteine through the conserved F or W. A D gene is named only where the DNA matches it firmly. Rows may omit the clone size; those that give it use once, few, many or a size class.

D: TRBD1
V: TRBV18
J: TRBJ1-1
size: -
DNA: TGTGCCAGCTCATCCAGGACAGGGGAGGTGACTGAAGCTTTCTTT
CDR3: CASSSRTGEVTEAFF

D: -
V: TRBV19
J: TRBJ1-1
size: -
DNA: TGTGCCAGCCGCGGCGGGCTACATGAAGCTTTCTTT
CDR3: CASRGGLHEAFF

D: -
V: TRBV7-9
J: TRBJ1-6
size: -
DNA: TGTGCCAGCACCCCCGCTATTGGTTCACCCCTCCACTTT
CDR3: CASTPAIGSPLHF

D: -
V: TRBV27
J: TRBJ2-7
size: once
DNA: TGTGCCAGCAGTTTAAGGGGTGGCCCAACCTACGAGCAGTACTTC
CDR3: CASSLRGGPTYEQYF

D: TRBD1
V: TRBV11-2
J: TRBJ1-6
size: few
DNA: TGTGCCAGCAGGCAGGGGGCTGATTCACCCCTCCACTTT
CDR3: CASRQGADSPLHF

D: -
V: TRBV15
J: TRBJ2-1
size: -
DNA: TGTGCCACCAGCAGAGATCGCGCTCGTGGCAATGAGCAGTTCTTC
CDR3: CATSRDRARGNEQFF

D: TRBD1
V: TRBV14
J: TRBJ2-7
size: -
DNA: TGTGCCAGCAGCCGAGAAACAGGGGCCGACTACGAGCAGTACTTC
CDR3: CASSRETGADYEQYF

D: -
V: TRBV9
J: TRBJ1-1
size: once
DNA: TGTGCCAGCAGCGCGGGGGGGCTTACAGGGAACACTGAAGCTTTCTTT
CDR3: CASSAGGLTGNTEAFF

D: TRBD1
V: TRBV24-1
J: TRBJ2-5
size: -
DNA: TGTGCCACCAGTGACATGACAGGGGGCTCAGAGACCCAGTACTTC
CDR3: CATSDMTGGSETQYF

D: -
V: TRBV9
J: TRBJ2-5
size: once
DNA: TGTGCCAGCAGCGTAGCGAACCGCGGCACGCGGGAGACCCAGTACTTC
CDR3: CASSVANRGTRETQYF

D: -
V: TRBV4-1
J: TRBJ1-2
size: few
DNA: TGCGCCAGCAGCCAAAACACAGGATCTAACTATGGCTACACCTTC
CDR3: CASSQNTGSNYGYTF

D: TRBD2
V: TRBV19
J: TRBJ2-7
size: -
DNA: TGTGCCAGTAGAACCGGGACTAGCTCCTACGAGCAGTACTTC
CDR3: CASRTGTSSYEQYF

D: -
V: TRBV13
J: TRBJ1-5
size: -
DNA: TGTGCCAGCAGCTTATCCAGTAATGGCAATCAGCCCCAGCATTTT
CDR3: CASSLSSNGNQPQHF

D: -
V: TRBV30
J: TRBJ1-6
size: -
DNA: TGTGCCTTCTACAGGACGAATTCACCCCTCCACTTT
CDR3: CAFYRTNSPLHF

D: TRBD2
V: TRBV27
J: TRBJ2-2
size: -
DNA: TGTGCCAGCAGTAGGACTAGCGGGAGTTCCGGCGGGGAGCTGTTTTTT
CDR3: CASSRTSGSSGGELFF

D: TRBD2
V: TRBV11-3
J: TRBJ2-1
size: -
DNA: TGTGCCAGCAGCTTATTCGGGGAGGGTCGTTACAATGAGCAGTTCTTC
CDR3: CASSLFGEGRYNEQFF

D: -
V: TRBV24-1
J: TRBJ2-3
size: -
DNA: TGTGCCACCGCACTAACTAGCACAGATACGCAGTATTTT
CDR3: CATALTSTDTQYF

D: -
V: TRBV20-1
J: TRBJ2-7
size: -
DNA: TGCAGTGCTAGTCTCGGGTCCGAGCAGTACTTC
CDR3: CSASLGSEQYF

D: -
V: TRBV6-6
J: TRBJ1-3
size: -
DNA: TGTGCCAGCAGTTACTTAGGTGGGAGCTCTGGAAACACCATATATTTT
CDR3: CASSYLGGSSGNTIYF

D: -
V: TRBV18
J: TRBJ2-7
size: -
DNA: TGTGCCAGCTCACCACCCCCCGTTTCGAGGGGGAGATCCTACGAGCAGTACTTC
CDR3: CASSPPPVSRGRSYEQYF

D: -
V: TRBV2
J: TRBJ1-1
size: -
DNA: TGTGCCAGCAGTTTTTCTCTCCACATGAACACTGAAGCTTTCTTT
CDR3: CASSFSLHMNTEAFF

D: -
V: TRBV28
J: TRBJ2-2
size: -
DNA: TGTGCCAGCAGGGGGGGGACAGGGAACACCGGGGAGCTGTTTTTT
CDR3: CASRGGTGNTGELFF

D: -
V: TRBV3-1/TRBV3-2
J: TRBJ1-2
size: -
DNA: TGTGCCAGCAGCCAACCTCCTACTAACTATGGCTACACCTTC
CDR3: CASSQPPTNYGYTF

D: TRBD2
V: TRBV7-9
J: TRBJ2-1
size: -
DNA: TGTGCCAGCAGCTTCATAGCGGGAGGGCTACATGAGCAGTTCTTC
CDR3: CASSFIAGGLHEQFF

D: TRBD2
V: TRBV28
J: TRBJ2-3
size: once
DNA: TGTGCCAGCTTCGGGGGGGTTGAAGCAGATACGCAGTATTTT
CDR3: CASFGGVEADTQYF

D: -
V: TRBV13
J: TRBJ1-6
size: -
DNA: TGTGCCAGCAGCTTAAATCCGGGATATTCACCCCTCCACTTT
CDR3: CASSLNPGYSPLHF

D: -
V: TRBV7-9
J: TRBJ2-7
size: -
DNA: TGTGCCAGCAGCTTATTGAGTTTTGGGGACAACTGGGAGCAGTACTTC
CDR3: CASSLLSFGDNWEQYF

D: -
V: TRBV7-3
J: TRBJ2-6
size: -
DNA: TGTGCCAGCAGCCCTGATTTTGGACAGACCTCTGGGGCCAACGTCCTGACTTTC
CDR3: CASSPDFGQTSGANVLTF

D: TRBD1
V: TRBV6-6
J: TRBJ1-5
size: -
DNA: TGTGCCAGCAGTCCGGACAGGGGCAATCAGCCCCAGCATTTT
CDR3: CASSPDRGNQPQHF

D: -
V: TRBV7-2
J: TRBJ1-1
size: -
DNA: TGTGCCAGCAGCTTAGTGGCAGGGAACACTGAAGCTTTCTTT
CDR3: CASSLVAGNTEAFF

D: TRBD1
V: TRBV18
J: TRBJ2-7
size: -
DNA: TGTGCCAGCTCACCACCGGGGACAGGTTCGTACGAGCAGTACTTC
CDR3: CASSPPGTGSYEQYF

D: TRBD1
V: TRBV6-2/TRBV6-3
J: TRBJ1-5
size: -
DNA: TGTGCCAGCAGCCACCGACAGGGAAGTCCCAATCAGCCCCAGCATTTT
CDR3: CASSHRQGSPNQPQHF

D: -
V: TRBV6-6
J: TRBJ1-4
size: -
DNA: TGTGCCAGCAGTTACGCGTCTATAAATGAAAAACTGTTTTTT
CDR3: CASSYASINEKLFF

D: TRBD1
V: TRBV14
J: TRBJ1-2
size: -
DNA: TGTGCCAGCAGCCAACGACAGGGAAATGGCTACACCTTC
CDR3: CASSQRQGNGYTF

D: -
V: TRBV30
J: TRBJ1-1
size: few
DNA: TGTGCTATGGACGGGCAGGGTACTCACACTGAAGCTTTCTTT
CDR3: CAMDGQGTHTEAFF

D: TRBD2
V: TRBV11-2
J: TRBJ2-7
size: -
DNA: TGTGCCAGCAGCTCAAGGACTAGCGGCTACGAGCAGTACTTC
CDR3: CASSSRTSGYEQYF

D: TRBD2
V: TRBV10-3
J: TRBJ2-1
size: -
DNA: TGTGCCATCAGTGTTTTTTCCGTCGTGACTAGCGGGAGCTACAATGAGCAGTTCTTC
CDR3: CAISVFSVVTSGSYNEQFF

D: -
V: TRBV9
J: TRBJ2-3
size: -
DNA: TGTGCCAGCAGCGCCGCAGGTACGCAGTATTTT
CDR3: CASSAAGTQYF

D: TRBD2
V: TRBV28
J: TRBJ2-3
size: -
DNA: TGTGCCAGCAGTTACGGACTAGCGGGGGGCGATACGCAGTATTTT
CDR3: CASSYGLAGGDTQYF

D: TRBD1
V: TRBV7-9
J: TRBJ1-1
size: few
DNA: TGTGCCAGCAGCCAGGGACAGAGAGATGAAGCTTTCTTT
CDR3: CASSQGQRDEAFF

D: TRBD2
V: TRBV28
J: TRBJ2-2
size: -
DNA: TGTGCCAGCAGTTTAAATCGGGGGAGGGCCGGGGAGCTGTTTTTT
CDR3: CASSLNRGRAGELFF

D: -
V: TRBV6-6
J: TRBJ1-6
size: few
DNA: TGTGCCGTTCAAACAGGGACCTATAATTCACCCCTCCACTTT
CDR3: CAVQTGTYNSPLHF

D: TRBD2
V: TRBV29-1
J: TRBJ2-2
size: -
DNA: TGCAGCGTTGTAGTGGCGGGGGGGATCACCGGGGAGCTGTTTTTT
CDR3: CSVVVAGGITGELFF

D: TRBD1
V: TRBV27
J: TRBJ2-2
size: -
DNA: TGTGCCAGCAAGTGGGGGCAGGGGGACACCGGGGAGCTGTTTTTT
CDR3: CASKWGQGDTGELFF

D: TRBD1
V: TRBV6-6
J: TRBJ1-1
size: -
DNA: TGTGCCAGCAGCCAGGGGGTCTCCACTGAAGCTTTCTTT
CDR3: CASSQGVSTEAFF

D: -
V: TRBV9
J: TRBJ2-2
size: -
DNA: TGTGCCAGCAGCGTAGGACAGCCAAACACCGGGGAGCTGTTTTTT
CDR3: CASSVGQPNTGELFF

D: TRBD1
V: TRBV28
J: TRBJ2-4
size: -
DNA: TGTGCCAGCAGGCTAGGACAGGGGGCTGACATTCAGTACTTC
CDR3: CASRLGQGADIQYF

D: TRBD2
V: TRBV29-1
J: TRBJ2-1
size: -
DNA: TGCAGCGCCAAAAAATTAGGACCGGTGGGACCTAGCGGGGCCTACAATGAGCAGTTCTTC
CDR3: CSAKKLGPVGPSGAYNEQFF

D: -
V: TRBV5-1
J: TRBJ1-1
size: -
DNA: TGCGCCAGCAGCTTGGAGAGAATGAACACTGAAGCTTTCTTT
CDR3: CASSLERMNTEAFF

D: TRBD1
V: TRBV7-9
J: TRBJ1-4
size: -
DNA: TGTGCCAGCAGCTGGACAGGGGTACGAACTAGGGCAACTAATGAAAAACTGTTTTTT
CDR3: CASSWTGVRTRATNEKLFF

D: -
V: TRBV14
J: TRBJ2-7
size: -
DNA: TGTGCCAGCAGCCCCGGGAACGAGCAGTACTTC
CDR3: CASSPGNEQYF

D: -
V: TRBV30
J: TRBJ2-2
size: -
DNA: TGTGCCTGGAGTGTTGGAGGCCCGCTCTGGCCTCCCGTAGACACCGGGGAGCTGTTTTTT
CDR3: CAWSVGGPLWPPVDTGELFF

D: -
V: TRBV28
J: TRBJ1-2
size: once
DNA: TGTGCCAGCAGTTTACTGGACAGCCTAACCTATGGCTACACCTTC
CDR3: CASSLLDSLTYGYTF

D: -
V: TRBV4-2
J: TRBJ1-5
size: -
DNA: TGTGCCAGCAGCCCCGAGGGTTCGGGGAGGCCCCAGCATTTT
CDR3: CASSPEGSGRPQHF

D: -
V: TRBV5-1
J: TRBJ1-6
size: -
DNA: TGCGCCAGCAGCTTGGGTCCGGGTAATAATTCACCCCTCCACTTT
CDR3: CASSLGPGNNSPLHF

D: -
V: TRBV19
J: TRBJ1-3
size: -
DNA: TGTGCCAGTAGTAGGGTAGGAGGCTTTGTTGGAAACACCATATATTTT
CDR3: CASSRVGGFVGNTIYF

D: -
V: TRBV19
J: TRBJ1-1
size: -
DNA: TGTGCCAGTAGACCCACGGGGATAAGGACTGAAGCTTTCTTT
CDR3: CASRPTGIRTEAFF

D: TRBD1
V: TRBV27
J: TRBJ1-6
size: -
DNA: TGTGCCAGCAGTTTACGTCGACGGACAGGGGAATCCTATAATTCACCCCTCCACTTT
CDR3: CASSLRRRTGESYNSPLHF

D: TRBD2
V: TRBV10-3
J: TRBJ2-1
size: -
DNA: TGTGCCATCAGTGAGGGACTAGCGGGATGGAGCTCCTACAATGAGCAGTTCTTC
CDR3: CAISEGLAGWSSYNEQFF

D: -
V: TRBV19
J: TRBJ1-1
size: -
DNA: TGTGCCAGTAGTATTCAGGGGCGAACTGAAGCTTTCTTT
CDR3: CASSIQGRTEAFF